Listed here are 9 T cell receptor beta chains from one sample, sequenced in a study of CD39 and CD103 CD8 tumor-infiltrating T cells. The repertoire was sequenced with immunoSEQ multiplex PCR; TCRdb's copy has only in-frame clones and lacks some. The sample carries 6,000 to 8,500 clones, about three fifths recorded once. Material: CD8+ T cells sorted from blood. Noted subset: total memory CD8 T cells (CD45RA-CCR7+/-) from blood or uninvolved lymph node. These receptors were obtained from a human donor with head and neck squamous cell carcinoma.

The genes are TRBV27 and TRBJ1-4; D remains unclear. This CDR3 region has 14 residues. V lost 2 bases and J lost 2, with 6 bases in between. CDR1 is MNHEY, CDR2 SMNVEV, per germline (reference sequence). CDR3 sequence (DNA): TGTGCCAGCAGTTTAGGGTTGACTAATGAAAAACTGTTTTTT. Translation: CASSLGLTNEKLFF.

This chain links TRBV7-9 with TRBJ1-1; D is unclear. The V gene's germline CDR1 is SEHNR and CDR2 FQNEAQ (reference sequence). The CDR3 loop spans 16 amino acids. The V end lost 4 bases, the J end lost 8 bases, and 23 bases lay between the germline ends. CDR3 protein: CASSSGPPHLNLEAFF. CDR3 nucleotides: TGTGCCAGCAGCTCCGGGCCGCCCCATCTTAACCTAGAAGCTTTCTTT.

This chain connects TRBV28 to TRBJ2-1; D is possibly TRBD1 (6 bases). Between the trimmed V and J ends, which lost 7 bases and 7 bases, there was a span of 11 bases. This CDR3 has 12 residues. Germline V gene lookup returns CDR1 MDHEN and CDR2 SYDVKM. This CDR3 reads CASNRVKNEQFF. The CDR3 DNA reads TGTGCCAGCAACAGGGTTAAGAATGAGCAGTTCTTC.

The chain is built from TRBV27 and TRBJ2-1; the match to TRBD2 covers 7 bases. After removal of 7 bases from V and 8 bases from J, the junction contained 8 bases not matched to a gene. CDR3 length: 13 amino acids. Looked up from germline, CDR1 is MNHEY and CDR2 is SMNVEV (reference sequence). CDR3 bases: TGTGCCAGCAATTCCCTAGCGGTACATGAGCAGTTCTTC. As protein: CASNSLAVHEQFF.

Within the sample, this clone is medium-sized. The rearrangement joins TRBV5-3 to TRBJ1-2; D perhaps matches TRBD1 (5 bases). TRBV5-3 carries the ORF label, with uncertain function. The CDR3 sequence is 17 residues long. V lost 0 bases, J lost 2 bases, and 17 bases lay in between. CDR3 loop: CARSLGGPGPLNYGYTF. As DNA, the CDR3 is TGTGCCAGAAGCTTGGGGGGACCAGGGCCCCTGAACTATGGCTACACCTTC.

This clone appeared a few times. V gene TRBV27 combines with J gene TRBJ2-6; a weak D match, TRBD2 (6 bases). V was trimmed by 7 bases and J by 0 bases, leaving 10 bases between them. CDR1 and CDR2 from the germline V gene are MNHEY and SMNVEV (reference sequence). This CDR3 is 15 amino acids long. CDR3 sequence: CASTHGSSGANVLTF. The CDR3 DNA sequence: TGTGCCAGCACCCACGGGAGCTCTGGGGCCAACGTCCTGACTTTC. Complete variable domain (other parts from reference TRBV27 and TRBJ2-6): EAQVTQNPRYLITVTGKKLTVTCSQNMNHEYMSWYRQDPGLGLRQIYYSMNVEVTDKGDVPEGYKVSRKEKRNFPLILESPSPNQTSLYFCASTHGSSGANVLTFGAGSRLTVL.

The chain recombines TRBV9 with TRBJ1-2, with D possibly matching TRBD1 (5 bases). The germline CDR1 and CDR2 sequences are SGDLS and YYNGEE. V lost 5 bases and J lost 4, with 15 bases in between. The CDR3 length is 14 residues. The CDR3 spells CASRDPRVPYGYTF. In DNA, the CDR3 is TGTGCCAGCAGAGATCCCAGGGTTCCCTATGGCTACACCTTC.

The count of this clone is one. The V gene is TRBV9, the J gene TRBJ2-5, with TRBD1 identical over 8 bases. V lost 4 bases to trimming and J lost 2 bases; unmatched junction nucleotides: 7. Germline CDR1 and CDR2: SGDLS and YYNGEE. The CDR3 loop spans 15 amino acids. For the CDR3, the DNA is TGTGCCAGCAGCCTCCAGGGGGCCTTACAAGAGACCCAGTACTTC. Translation: CASSLQGALQETQYF.

V usage is TRBV13 and J usage is TRBJ2-7; D gene ambiguous. Per germline, CDR1 PRHDT and CDR2 FYEKMQ (reference sequence). The V gene lost 4 bases and the J gene lost 6 bases, with 16 bases spanning the gap. CDR3 length equals 14 residues. The CDR3 coding sequence is TGTGCCAGCAGCTCGCCCTCGGAAGGCGGCGAGCAGTACTTC. Protein: CASSSPSEGGEQYF.